This TCR beta chain was documented in a study of blood T cell repertoires in COVID-19. Study at large: Whether acute or convalescent, the COVID-19 samples came from the United States, Italy and Spain. PBMCs, B-cell-depleted T cells, or T cells were the source of the cDNA or gDNA that made up the material.

In the original analysis: Reference gene primer amplification yielded estimated nucleated cell counts. Generated by immunoSEQ multiplex PCR, the TCRdb table keeps only in-frame clones and is missing some. V and J calls and clone size are given by that table; D and trimming were obtained from the DNA. Among fewer than 130,000 clones listed, 88% were seen once. The material sequenced was peripheral blood. This receptor was obtained from a woman aged 45 to 65 with acute or convalescent COVID-19.

CDR3 loop: CASSSVKGSYEQYF. CDR3 DNA sequence: TGTGCCAGCAGTTCGGTGAAGGGGTCCTACGAGCAGTACTTC. The chain joins TRBV28 to TRBJ2-7; possible D gene TRBD1, 5 bases. Germline values: CDR1 MDHEN, CDR2 SYDVKM. This CDR3 is built from 14 residues. Trimming took 4 bases from V and 1 from J, leaving 11 bases between them.